The subject of this entry is one T cell receptor beta chain. CDR3 length: 14 amino acids. In germline, CDR1 is GTSNPN, CDR2 SVGIG (reference sequence). Deletions cut 0 bases from V and 7 bases from J, with 10 bases between. These data come from a study of T cell responses to AZD1222 COVID-19 vaccine. The repertoire was sequenced with immunoSEQ multiplex PCR; TCRdb's copy has only in-frame clones and lacks some. The sample shows approximately 150,000 clones, 90% of them seen only once. Sequenced material: peripheral blood, taken on day 0 of AZD1222 vaccination. The TCR was taken from an adult in good health. The rearrangement joins TRBV30 to TRBJ1-6; D is ambiguous. The DNA for the CDR3 is TGTGCCTGGAGTGTACCCCCAAGGAATTCACCCCTCCACTTT. Amino acids: CAWSVPPRNSPLHF. The full variable domain, its missing parts supplied by reference TRBV30 and TRBJ1-6, is SQTIHQWPATLVQPVGSPLSLECTVEGTSNPNLYWYRQAAGRGLQLLFYSVGIGQISSEVPQNLSASRPQDRQFILSSKKLLLSDSGFYLCAWSVPPRNSPLHFGNGTRLTVT.